This T cell receptor beta chain was found in a study of neurological immune-mediated disorders. Whole-study findings and limits: The level of TCR clonal expansion was highest in patients with HTLV-1-associated myelopathy and lowest in multiple sclerosis, where it fell below the level seen in healthy controls.

Synthesis of cDNA was carried out by template-switch 5'RACE. The reaction used 10-nucleotide random UMIs. A single run covered 15-18 subjects with over 170 million TCR-beta sequences. One entry per CDR3 protein results from TCRdb running MiXCR on the 5' RACE reads. Counted here are 30,000 to 45,000 distinct CDR3 sequences, 11% occurring once; the ten biggest clones make up less than 5%. This clonotype has ten or more counts. Its antigen is unknown. CDR3 length: 16 amino acids. CDR1 DFQATT and CDR2 SNEGSKA come from the germline V gene (reference sequence). The ends lost 0 bases at V and 5 bases at J; junction bases unmatched: 8.

This receptor was taken from a woman aged 25-40 years with HTLV-1-associated myelopathy (HAM/TSP). V gene TRBV20-1 combines with J gene TRBJ2-3; 10 nucleotides agree with TRBD2. The source material was CD4+ T cells from blood. This CDR3 reads CSARDRGTSAVDTQYF. CDR3 nucleotide sequence: TGCAGTGCTAGAGATCGAGGGACTAGCGCTGTAGATACGCAGTATTTT.